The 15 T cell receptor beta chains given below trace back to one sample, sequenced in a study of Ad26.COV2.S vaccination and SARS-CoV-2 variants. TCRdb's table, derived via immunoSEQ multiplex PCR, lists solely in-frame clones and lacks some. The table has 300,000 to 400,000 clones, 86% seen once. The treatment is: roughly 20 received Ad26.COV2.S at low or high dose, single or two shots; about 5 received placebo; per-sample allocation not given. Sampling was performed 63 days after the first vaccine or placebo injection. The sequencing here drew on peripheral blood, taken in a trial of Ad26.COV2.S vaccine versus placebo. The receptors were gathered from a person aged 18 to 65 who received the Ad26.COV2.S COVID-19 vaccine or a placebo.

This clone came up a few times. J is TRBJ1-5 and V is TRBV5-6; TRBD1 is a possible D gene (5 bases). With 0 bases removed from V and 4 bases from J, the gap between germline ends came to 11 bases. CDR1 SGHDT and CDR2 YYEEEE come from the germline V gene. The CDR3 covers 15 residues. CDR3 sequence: CASSLAGRVNQPQHF. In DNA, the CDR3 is TGTGCCAGCAGCTTGGCGGGCAGGGTGAATCAGCCCCAGCATTTT.

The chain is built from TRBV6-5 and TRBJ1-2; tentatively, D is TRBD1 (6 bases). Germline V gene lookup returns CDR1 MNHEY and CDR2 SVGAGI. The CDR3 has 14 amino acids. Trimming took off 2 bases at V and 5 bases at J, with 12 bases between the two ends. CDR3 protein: CASSYRGQSYGYTF. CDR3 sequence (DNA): TGTGCCAGCAGTTACCGCGGACAGTCGTATGGCTACACCTTC.

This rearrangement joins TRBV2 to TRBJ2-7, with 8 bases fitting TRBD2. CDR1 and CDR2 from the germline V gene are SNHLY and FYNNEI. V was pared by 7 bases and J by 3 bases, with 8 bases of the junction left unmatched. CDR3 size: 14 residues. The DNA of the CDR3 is TGTGCCAGCAATAGCGGGATCAGAGGCTACGAGCAGTACTTC. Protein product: CASNSGIRGYEQYF. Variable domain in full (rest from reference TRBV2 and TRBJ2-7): EPEVTQTPSHQVTQMGQEVILRCVPISNHLYFYWYRQILGQKVEFLVSFYNNEISEKSEIFDDQFSVERPDGSNFTLKIRSTKLEDSAMYFCASNSGIRGYEQYFGPGTRLTVT.

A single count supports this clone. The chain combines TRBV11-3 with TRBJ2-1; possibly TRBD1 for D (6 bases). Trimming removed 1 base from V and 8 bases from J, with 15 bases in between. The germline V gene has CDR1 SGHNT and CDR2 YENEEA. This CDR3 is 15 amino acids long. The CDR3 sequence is CASSLASGQFHEQFF. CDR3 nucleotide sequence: TGTGCCAGCAGCTTAGCATCCGGACAGTTTCATGAGCAGTTCTTC.

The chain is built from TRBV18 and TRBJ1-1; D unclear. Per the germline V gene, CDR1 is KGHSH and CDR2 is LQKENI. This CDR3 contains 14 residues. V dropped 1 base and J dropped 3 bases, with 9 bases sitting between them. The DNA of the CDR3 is TGTGCCAGCTCACCACAAACTTTAGACACTGAAGCTTTCTTT. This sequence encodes CASSPQTLDTEAFF.

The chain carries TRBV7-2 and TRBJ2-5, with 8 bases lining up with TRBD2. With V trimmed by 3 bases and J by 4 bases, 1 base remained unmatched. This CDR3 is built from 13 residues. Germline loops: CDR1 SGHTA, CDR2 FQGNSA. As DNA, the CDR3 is TGTGCCAGCAGCTTTAGCGGGGCAGAGACCCAGTACTTC. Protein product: CASSFSGAETQYF.

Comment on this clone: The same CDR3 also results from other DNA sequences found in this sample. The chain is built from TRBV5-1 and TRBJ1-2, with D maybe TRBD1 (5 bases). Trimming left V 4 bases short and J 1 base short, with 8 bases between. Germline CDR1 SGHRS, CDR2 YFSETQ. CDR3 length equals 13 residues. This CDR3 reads CASSLGLNYGYTF. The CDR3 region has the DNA TGCGCCAGCAGCCTGGGACTTAACTATGGCTACACCTTC.

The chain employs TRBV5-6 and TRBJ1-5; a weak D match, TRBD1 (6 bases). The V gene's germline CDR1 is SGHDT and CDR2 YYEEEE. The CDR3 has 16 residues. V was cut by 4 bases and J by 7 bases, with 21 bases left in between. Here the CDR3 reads CASSLKGRGQGQPQHF. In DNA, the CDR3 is TGTGCCAGCAGCCTAAAGGGAAGGGGTCAGGGGCAGCCCCAGCATTTT.

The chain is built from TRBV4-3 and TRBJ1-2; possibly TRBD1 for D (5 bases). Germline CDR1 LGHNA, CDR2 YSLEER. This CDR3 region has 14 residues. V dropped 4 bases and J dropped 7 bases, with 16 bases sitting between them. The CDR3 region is CASSPTGTRAGYTF. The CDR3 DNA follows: TGCGCCAGCAGCCCCACCGGGACCCGGGCTGGCTACACCTTC.

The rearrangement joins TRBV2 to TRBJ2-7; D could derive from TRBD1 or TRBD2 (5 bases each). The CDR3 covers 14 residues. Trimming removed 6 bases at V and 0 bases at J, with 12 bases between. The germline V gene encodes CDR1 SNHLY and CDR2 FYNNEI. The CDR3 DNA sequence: TGTGCCAGCAGGGGGACGGGAAGCTCCTACGAGCAGTACTTC. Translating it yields CASRGTGSSYEQYF.

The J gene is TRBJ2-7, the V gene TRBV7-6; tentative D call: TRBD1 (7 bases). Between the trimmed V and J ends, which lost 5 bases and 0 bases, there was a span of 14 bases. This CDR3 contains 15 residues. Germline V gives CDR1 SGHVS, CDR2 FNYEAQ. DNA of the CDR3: TGTGCCAGCAGCCCAGGGGGGCGTCGCTCCTACGAGCAGTACTTC. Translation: CASSPGGRRSYEQYF.

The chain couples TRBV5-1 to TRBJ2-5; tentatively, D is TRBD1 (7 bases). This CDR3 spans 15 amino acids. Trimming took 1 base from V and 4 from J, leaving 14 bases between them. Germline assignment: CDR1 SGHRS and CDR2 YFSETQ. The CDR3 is CASSLNGGQPETQYF. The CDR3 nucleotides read TGCGCCAGCAGCTTGAACGGGGGACAGCCAGAGACCCAGTACTTC.

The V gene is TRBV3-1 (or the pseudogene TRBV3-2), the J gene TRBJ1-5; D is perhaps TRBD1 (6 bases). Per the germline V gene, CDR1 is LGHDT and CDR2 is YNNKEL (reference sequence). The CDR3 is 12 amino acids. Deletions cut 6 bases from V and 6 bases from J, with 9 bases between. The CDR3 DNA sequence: TGTGCCAGCAGTACAGGGATTCAGCCCCAGCATTTT. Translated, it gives CASSTGIQPQHF.

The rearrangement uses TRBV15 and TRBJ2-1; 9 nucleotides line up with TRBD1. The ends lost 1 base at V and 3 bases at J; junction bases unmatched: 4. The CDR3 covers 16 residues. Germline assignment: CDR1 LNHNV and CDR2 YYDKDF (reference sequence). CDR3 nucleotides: TGTGCCACCAGCAGAGTTGCGACAGGGGGCTACAATGAGCAGTTCTTC. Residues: CATSRVATGGYNEQFF.

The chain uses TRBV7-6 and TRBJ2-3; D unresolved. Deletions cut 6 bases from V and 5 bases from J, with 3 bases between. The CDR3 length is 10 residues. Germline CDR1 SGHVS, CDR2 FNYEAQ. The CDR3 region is CASSRDTQYF. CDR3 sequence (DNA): TGTGCCAGCAGTCGAGATACGCAGTATTTT. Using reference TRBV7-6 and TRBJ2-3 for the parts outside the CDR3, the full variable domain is GAGVSQSPRYKVTKRGQDVALRCDPISGHVSLYWYRQALGQGPEFLTYFNYEAQQDKSGLPNDRFSAERPEGSISTLTIQRTEQRDSAMYRCASSRDTQYFGPGTRLTVL.